This section outlines one TCR beta chain sequence together with its context. This specimen belongs to a study of OX40 agonist ivuxolimab in advanced cancers. Across the study: Given to patients was ivuxolimab, an agonistic anti-OX40 (CD134) antibody. Those enrolled were roughly 85% male, with a mean age of approximately 60 years and ages from about 20 to 79. Partial responses occurred in three patients (one hepatocellular carcinoma, two cutaneous melanoma).

The method was immunoSEQ multiplex PCR; TCRdb's version includes in-frame clones alone and lacks a portion of them. This repertoire shows thousands of clones, approximately 72% found once; its top ten account for around 17%. Material: CD4+ or CD8+ T cells sorted from blood, obtained in a trial of the OX40 agonist ivuxolimab. This TCR was recovered from an adult with an advanced solid tumor such as melanoma, head and neck, liver or kidney cancer.

The CDR3 is CASSPPGEDEQFF. For the CDR3, the DNA is TGCGCCAGCAGCCCCCCGGGGGAGGATGAGCAGTTCTTC. This chain joins TRBV4-3 and TRBJ2-1; a weak D match, TRBD2 (6 bases). This CDR3 comprises 13 residues. The ends were cut back, 4 bases at V and 8 bases at J, with 12 bases in the middle. The germline V gene encodes CDR1 LGHNA and CDR2 YSLEER.